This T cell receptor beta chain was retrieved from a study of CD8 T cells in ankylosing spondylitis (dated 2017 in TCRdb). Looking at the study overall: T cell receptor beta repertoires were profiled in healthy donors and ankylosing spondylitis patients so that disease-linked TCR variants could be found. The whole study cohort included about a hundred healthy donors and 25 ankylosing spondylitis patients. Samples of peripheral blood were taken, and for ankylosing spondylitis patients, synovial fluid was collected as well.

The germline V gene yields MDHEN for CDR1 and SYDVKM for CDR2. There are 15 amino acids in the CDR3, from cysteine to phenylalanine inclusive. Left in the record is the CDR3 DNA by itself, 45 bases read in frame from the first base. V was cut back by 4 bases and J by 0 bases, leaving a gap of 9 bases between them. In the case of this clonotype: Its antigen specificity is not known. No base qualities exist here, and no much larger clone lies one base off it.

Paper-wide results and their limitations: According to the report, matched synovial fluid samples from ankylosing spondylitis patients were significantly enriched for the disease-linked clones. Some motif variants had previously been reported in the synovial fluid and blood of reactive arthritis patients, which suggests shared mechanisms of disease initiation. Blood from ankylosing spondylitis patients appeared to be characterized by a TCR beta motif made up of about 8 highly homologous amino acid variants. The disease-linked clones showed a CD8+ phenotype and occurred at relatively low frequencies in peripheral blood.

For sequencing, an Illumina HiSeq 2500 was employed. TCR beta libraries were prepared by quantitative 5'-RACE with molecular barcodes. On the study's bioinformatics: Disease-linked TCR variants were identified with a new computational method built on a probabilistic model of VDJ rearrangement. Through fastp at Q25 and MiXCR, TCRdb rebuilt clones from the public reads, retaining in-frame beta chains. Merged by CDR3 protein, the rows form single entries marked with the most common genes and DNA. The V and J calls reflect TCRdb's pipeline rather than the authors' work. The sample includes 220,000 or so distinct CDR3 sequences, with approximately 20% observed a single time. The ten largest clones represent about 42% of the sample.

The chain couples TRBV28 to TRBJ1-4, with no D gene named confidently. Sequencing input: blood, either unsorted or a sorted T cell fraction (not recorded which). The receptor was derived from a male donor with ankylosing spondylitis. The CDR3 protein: CASSSAVPTNEKLFF. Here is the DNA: TGTGCCAGCAGTTCAGCAGTCCCAACTAATGAAAAACTGTTTTTT.